This T cell receptor beta chain was identified in a study of blood T cell repertoires in COVID-19. Overall study: There were acute and convalescent COVID-19 samples, and they came from the United States, Italy and Spain.

Profiled with immunoSEQ multiplex PCR; TCRdb holds only in-frame clones, not every one. This sample carries a few hundred thousand clones, roughly 86% of them seen once, and the ten largest clones take approximately 9.8%. The sequence came from a middle-aged man who had recovered from COVID-19. Sequencing was done on a sample of peripheral blood.

The DNA for the CDR3 is TGTGCCAGCAGCGCACCGAGGCAAGATACGCAGTATTTT. It specifies CASSAPRQDTQYF. This chain links TRBV9 with TRBJ2-3, with D unresolved. CDR3 size: 13 residues. Germline V gene lookup returns CDR1 SGDLS and CDR2 YYNGEE. Trimming removed 3 bases at V and 5 bases at J, with 10 bases between.